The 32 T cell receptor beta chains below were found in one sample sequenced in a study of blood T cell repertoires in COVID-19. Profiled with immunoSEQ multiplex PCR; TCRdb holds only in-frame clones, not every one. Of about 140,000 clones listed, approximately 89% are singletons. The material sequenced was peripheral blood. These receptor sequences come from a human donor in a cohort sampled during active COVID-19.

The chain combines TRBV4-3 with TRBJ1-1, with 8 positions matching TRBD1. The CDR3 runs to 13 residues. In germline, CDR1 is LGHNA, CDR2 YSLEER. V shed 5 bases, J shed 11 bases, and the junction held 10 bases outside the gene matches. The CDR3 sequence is CASSIDTGGFAFF. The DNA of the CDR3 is TGCGCCAGCAGCATAGATACAGGGGGGTTTGCTTTCTTT.

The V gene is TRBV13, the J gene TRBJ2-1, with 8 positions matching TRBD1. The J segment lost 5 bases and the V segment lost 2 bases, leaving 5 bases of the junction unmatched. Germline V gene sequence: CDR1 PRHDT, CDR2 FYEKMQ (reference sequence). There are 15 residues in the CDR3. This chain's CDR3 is CASSLRQGAHNEQFF. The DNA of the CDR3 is TGTGCCAGCAGCTTAAGGCAGGGGGCTCACAATGAGCAGTTCTTC.

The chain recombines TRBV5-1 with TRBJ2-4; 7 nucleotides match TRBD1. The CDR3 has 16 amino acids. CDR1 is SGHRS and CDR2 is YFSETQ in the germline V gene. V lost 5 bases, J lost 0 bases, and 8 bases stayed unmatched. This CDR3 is CASSAGAGGAKNIQYF. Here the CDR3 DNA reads TGCGCCAGCAGTGCCGGGGCAGGGGGAGCCAAAAACATTCAGTACTTC. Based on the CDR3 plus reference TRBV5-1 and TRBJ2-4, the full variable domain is KAGVTQTPRYLIKTRGQQVTLSCSPISGHRSVSWYQQTPGQGLQFLFEYFSETQRNKGNFPGRFSGRQFSNSRSEMNVSTLELGDSALYLCASSAGAGGAKNIQYFGAGTRLSVL.

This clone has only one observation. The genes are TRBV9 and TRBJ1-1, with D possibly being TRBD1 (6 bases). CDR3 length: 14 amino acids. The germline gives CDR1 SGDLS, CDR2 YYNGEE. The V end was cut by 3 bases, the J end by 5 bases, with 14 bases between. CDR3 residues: CASSALQGGTEAFF. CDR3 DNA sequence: TGTGCCAGCAGCGCACTACAGGGAGGGACTGAAGCTTTCTTT.

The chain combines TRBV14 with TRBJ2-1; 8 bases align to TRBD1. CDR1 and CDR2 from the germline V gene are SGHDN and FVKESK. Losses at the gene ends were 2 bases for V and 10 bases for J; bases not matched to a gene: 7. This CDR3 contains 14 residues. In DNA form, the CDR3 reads TGTGCCAGCAGCCAAACGACAGGGGCGGGCGAGCAGTTCTTC. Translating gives CASSQTTGAGEQFF.

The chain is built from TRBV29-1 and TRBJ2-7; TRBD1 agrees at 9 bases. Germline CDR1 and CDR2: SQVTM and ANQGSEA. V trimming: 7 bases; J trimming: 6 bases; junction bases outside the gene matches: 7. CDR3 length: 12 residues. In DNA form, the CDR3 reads TGCAGCGCCGGGACAGGGCTGGGCGAGCAGTACTTC. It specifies CSAGTGLGEQYF.

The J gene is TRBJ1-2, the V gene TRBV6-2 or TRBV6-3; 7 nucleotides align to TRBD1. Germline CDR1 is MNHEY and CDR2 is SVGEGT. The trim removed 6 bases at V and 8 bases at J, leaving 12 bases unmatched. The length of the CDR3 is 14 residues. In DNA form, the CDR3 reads TGTGCCAGCAGCCTCGACAGGGTCTGGCGGGGCTACACCTTC. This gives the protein CASSLDRVWRGYTF.

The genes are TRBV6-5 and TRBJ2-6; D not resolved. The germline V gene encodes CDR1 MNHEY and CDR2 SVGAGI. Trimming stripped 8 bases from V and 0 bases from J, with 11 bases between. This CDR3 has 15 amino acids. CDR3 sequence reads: CASRERSSGANVLTF. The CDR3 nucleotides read TGTGCCAGCCGAGAGCGAAGCTCTGGGGCCAACGTCCTGACTTTC.

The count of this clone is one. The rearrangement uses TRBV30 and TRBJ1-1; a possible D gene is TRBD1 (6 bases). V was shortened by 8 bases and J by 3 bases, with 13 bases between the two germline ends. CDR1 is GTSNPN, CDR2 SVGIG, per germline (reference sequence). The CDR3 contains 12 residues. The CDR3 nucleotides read TGTGCCGGCGACAGGTCACACACTGAAGCTTTCTTT. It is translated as CAGDRSHTEAFF.

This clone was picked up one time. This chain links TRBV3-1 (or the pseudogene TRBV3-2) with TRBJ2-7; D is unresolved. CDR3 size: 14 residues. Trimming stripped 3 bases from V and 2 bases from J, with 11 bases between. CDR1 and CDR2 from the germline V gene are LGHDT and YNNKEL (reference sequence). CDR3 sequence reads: CASSHGTQAYEQYF. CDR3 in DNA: TGTGCCAGCAGCCATGGCACCCAAGCCTACGAGCAGTACTTC.

The CDR3 spells CAWSSGQGIHEQYF. The CDR3 bases are TGTGCCTGGAGTTCTGGGCAGGGGATCCACGAGCAGTACTTC. The chain carries TRBV30 and TRBJ2-7; D perhaps matches TRBD1 (6 bases). In germline, CDR1 is GTSNPN, CDR2 SVGIG (reference sequence). CDR3 length equals 14 residues. Trimming took off 2 bases at V and 5 bases at J, with 16 bases between the two ends.

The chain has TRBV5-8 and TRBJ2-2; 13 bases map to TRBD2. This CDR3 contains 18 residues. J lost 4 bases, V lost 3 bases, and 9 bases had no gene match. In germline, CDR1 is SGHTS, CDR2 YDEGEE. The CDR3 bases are TGTGCCAGCAGCTCGAACCTACTAGCGGGGGGGCCCACCGGGGAGCTGTTTTTT. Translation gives CASSSNLLAGGPTGELFF.

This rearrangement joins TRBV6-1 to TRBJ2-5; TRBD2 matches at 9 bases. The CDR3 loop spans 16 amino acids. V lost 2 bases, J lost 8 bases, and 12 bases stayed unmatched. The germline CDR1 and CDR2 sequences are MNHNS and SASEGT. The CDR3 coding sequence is TGTGCCAGCAGTGAAATTGCGGTCGGAGCGGGGGGAACCCAGTACTTC. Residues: CASSEIAVGAGGTQYF.

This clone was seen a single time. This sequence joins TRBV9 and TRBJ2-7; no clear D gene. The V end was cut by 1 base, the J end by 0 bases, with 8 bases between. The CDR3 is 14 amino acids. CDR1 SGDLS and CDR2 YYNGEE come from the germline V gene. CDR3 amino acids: CASSVQASSYEQYF. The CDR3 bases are TGTGCCAGCAGCGTACAGGCAAGCTCCTACGAGCAGTACTTC.

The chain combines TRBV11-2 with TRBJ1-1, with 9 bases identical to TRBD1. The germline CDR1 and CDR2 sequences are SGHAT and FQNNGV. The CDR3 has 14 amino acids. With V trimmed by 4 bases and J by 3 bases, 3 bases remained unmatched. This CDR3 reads CASSWDRDYTEAFF. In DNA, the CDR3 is TGTGCCAGCAGCTGGGACAGGGATTACACTGAAGCTTTCTTT.

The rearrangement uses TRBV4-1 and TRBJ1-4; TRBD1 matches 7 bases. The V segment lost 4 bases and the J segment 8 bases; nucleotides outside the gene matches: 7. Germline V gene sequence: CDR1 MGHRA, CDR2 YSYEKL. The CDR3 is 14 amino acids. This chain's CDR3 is CASSLGTVDEKLFF. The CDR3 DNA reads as TGCGCCAGCAGCCTCGGGACAGTCGACGAAAAACTGTTTTTT.

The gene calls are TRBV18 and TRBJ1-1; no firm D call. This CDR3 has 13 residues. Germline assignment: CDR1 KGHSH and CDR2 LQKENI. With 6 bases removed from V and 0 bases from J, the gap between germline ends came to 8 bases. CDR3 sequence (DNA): TGTGCCAGCTCTCTTAGTGTGAACACTGAAGCTTTCTTT. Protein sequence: CASSLSVNTEAFF.

CDR3 in amino acids: CASSQSGQGVGEQYF. In DNA form, the CDR3 reads TGCGCCAGCAGCCAATCCGGACAGGGGGTGGGGGAGCAGTACTTC. This chain joins TRBV4-3 and TRBJ2-7; 10 bases match TRBD1. The CDR3 consists of 15 residues. The V gene's germline CDR1 is LGHNA and CDR2 YSLEER. The V gene end was trimmed by 2 bases and the J gene end by 7 bases; junction bases not matched to a gene: 8.

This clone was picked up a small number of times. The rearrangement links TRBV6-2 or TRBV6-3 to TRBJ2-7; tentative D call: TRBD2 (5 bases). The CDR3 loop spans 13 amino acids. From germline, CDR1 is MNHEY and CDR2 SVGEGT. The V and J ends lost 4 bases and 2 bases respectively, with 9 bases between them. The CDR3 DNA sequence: TGTGCCAGCAGTTTCCCGCGGGCCTACGAGCAGTACTTC. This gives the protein CASSFPRAYEQYF.

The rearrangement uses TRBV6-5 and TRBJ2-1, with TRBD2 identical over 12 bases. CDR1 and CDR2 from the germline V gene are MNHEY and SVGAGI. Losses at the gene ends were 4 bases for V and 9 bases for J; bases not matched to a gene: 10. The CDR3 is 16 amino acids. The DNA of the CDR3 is TGTGCCAGCAGTTCCGCGGGGCTAGCGGGGGGGCCTGAGCAGTTCTTC. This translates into CASSSAGLAGGPEQFF.

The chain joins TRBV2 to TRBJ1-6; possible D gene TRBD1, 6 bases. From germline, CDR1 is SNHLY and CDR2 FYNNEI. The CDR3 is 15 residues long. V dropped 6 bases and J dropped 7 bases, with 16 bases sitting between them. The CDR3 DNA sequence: TGTGCCAGCAGGGGTGGCGGGGGCTGGAATTCACCCCTCCACTTT. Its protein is CASRGGGGWNSPLHF.

CDR3 nucleotides: TGCGCCAGCAGCCAAGAGTTGTCCGGACAGGGAATGAATGAGCAGTTCTTC. The encoded protein is CASSQELSGQGMNEQFF. The chain recombines TRBV4-1 with TRBJ2-1; 8 bases agree with TRBD1. Germline assignment: CDR1 MGHRA and CDR2 YSYEKL. J lost 7 bases, V lost 0 bases, and 11 bases had no gene match. CDR3 length: 17 residues.

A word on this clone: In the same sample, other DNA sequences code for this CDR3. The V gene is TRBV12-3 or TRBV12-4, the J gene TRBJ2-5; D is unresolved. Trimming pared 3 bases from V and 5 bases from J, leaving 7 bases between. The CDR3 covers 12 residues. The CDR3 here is CASSFGPETQYF. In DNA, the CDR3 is TGTGCCAGCAGTTTCGGTCCGGAGACCCAGTACTTC.

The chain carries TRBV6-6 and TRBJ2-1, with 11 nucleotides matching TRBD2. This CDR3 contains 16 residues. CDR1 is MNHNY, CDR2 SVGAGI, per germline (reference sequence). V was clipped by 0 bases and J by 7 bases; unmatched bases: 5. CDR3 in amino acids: CASSYSVAGGPNEQFF. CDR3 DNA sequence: TGTGCCAGCAGTTACTCGGTAGCGGGGGGGCCGAATGAGCAGTTCTTC.

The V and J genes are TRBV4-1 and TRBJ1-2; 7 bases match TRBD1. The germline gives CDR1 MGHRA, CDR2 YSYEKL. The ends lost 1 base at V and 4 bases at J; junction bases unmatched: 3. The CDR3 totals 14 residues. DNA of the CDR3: TGCGCCAGCAGCCAAGGACAGGGCCCCTATGGCTACACCTTC. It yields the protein CASSQGQGPYGYTF.

The CDR3 sequence: CASSHWDRNTGELFF. DNA for the CDR3: TGTGCCAGCTCACACTGGGACAGAAACACCGGGGAGCTGTTTTTT. The chain recombines TRBV18 with TRBJ2-2, with 7 bases matching TRBD1. Unmatched junction bases numbered 4, after V lost 4 bases and J lost 2 bases. There are 15 residues in the CDR3. Germline V gene lookup returns CDR1 KGHSH and CDR2 LQKENI.

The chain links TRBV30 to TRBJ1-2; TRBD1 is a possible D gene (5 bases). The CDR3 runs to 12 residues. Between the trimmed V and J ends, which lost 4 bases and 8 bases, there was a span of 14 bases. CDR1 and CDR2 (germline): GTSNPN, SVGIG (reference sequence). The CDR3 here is CAWTAQGFGYTF. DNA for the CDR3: TGTGCCTGGACCGCCCAGGGTTTCGGCTACACCTTC. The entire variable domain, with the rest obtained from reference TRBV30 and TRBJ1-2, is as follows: SQTIHQWPATLVQPVGSPLSLECTVEGTSNPNLYWYRQAAGRGLQLLFYSVGIGQISSEVPQNLSASRPQDRQFILSSKKLLLSDSGFYLCAWTAQGFGYTFGSGTRLTVV.

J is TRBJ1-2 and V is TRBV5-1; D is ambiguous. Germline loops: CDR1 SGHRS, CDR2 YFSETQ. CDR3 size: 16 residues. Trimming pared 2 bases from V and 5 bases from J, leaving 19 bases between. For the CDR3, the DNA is TGCGCCAGCAGCTTCGGAGATACAACTATCGGGTATGGCTACACCTTC. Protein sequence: CASSFGDTTIGYGYTF.

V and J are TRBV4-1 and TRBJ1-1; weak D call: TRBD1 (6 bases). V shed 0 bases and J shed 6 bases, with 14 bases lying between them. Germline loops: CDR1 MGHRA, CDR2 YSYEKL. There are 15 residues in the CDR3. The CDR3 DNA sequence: TGCGCCAGCAGCCAAGAGGGGCAGGCAGGGGCTGAAGCTTTCTTT. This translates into CASSQEGQAGAEAFF.

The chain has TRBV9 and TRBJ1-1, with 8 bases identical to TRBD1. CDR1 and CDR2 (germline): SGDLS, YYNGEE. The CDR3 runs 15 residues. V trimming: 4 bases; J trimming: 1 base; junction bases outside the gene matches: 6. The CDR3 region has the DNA TGTGCCAGCAGCCCCCGTGGACAGGGGAACACTGAAGCTTTCTTT. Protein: CASSPRGQGNTEAFF. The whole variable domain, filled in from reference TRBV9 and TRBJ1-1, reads DSGVTQTPKHLITATGQRVTLRCSPRSGDLSVYWYQQSLDQGLQFLIQYYNGEERAKGNILERFSAQQFPDLHSELNLSSLELGDSALYFCASSPRGQGNTEAFFGQGTRLTVV.

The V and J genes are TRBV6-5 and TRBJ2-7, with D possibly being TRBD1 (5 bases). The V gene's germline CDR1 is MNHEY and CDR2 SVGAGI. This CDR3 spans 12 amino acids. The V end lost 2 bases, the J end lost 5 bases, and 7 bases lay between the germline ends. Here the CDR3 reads CASSYAGNEQYF. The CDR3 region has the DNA TGTGCCAGCAGTTACGCAGGGAACGAGCAGTACTTC.

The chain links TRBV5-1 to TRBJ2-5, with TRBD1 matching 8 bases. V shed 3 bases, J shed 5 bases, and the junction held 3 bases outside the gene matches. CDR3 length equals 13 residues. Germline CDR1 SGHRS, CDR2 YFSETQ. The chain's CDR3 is CASSSQGAETQYF. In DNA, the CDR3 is TGCGCCAGCAGCTCCCAGGGGGCCGAGACCCAGTACTTC.